This entry features one T cell receptor (beta chain) sequence. Its antigen is currently unknown. A multiplex PCR was run with 60 Vbeta primers and 13 Jbeta primers. Method: immunoSEQ multiplex PCR; TCRdb's copy keeps in-frame clones and lacks some. The sample comprises roughly 61,000 clones, roughly 90% of which are singletons, and about 1.4% rests with the top ten. The sample originates from a study of cytomegalovirus exposure and HLA in healthy donors. Study as a whole: A prior study identified 117 million unique TCR beta sequences from roughly 180 million T cells.

Regarding the study as a whole: TRBV6-2, TRBV6-3 and some other V segments were excluded as indistinguishable.

This CDR3 region has 15 residues. Germline V gives CDR1 LGHNA, CDR2 YNFKEQ. Trimming removed 1 base from V and 0 bases from J, with 10 bases in between. This chain joins TRBV4-2 and TRBJ2-7, with D perhaps TRBD2 (5 bases). The sample was PBMCs. The sequence derives from a man in his thirties or forties in good health and CMV-seropositive. CDR3 DNA: TGTGCCAGCAGCCAAGGACGGGATCTCTCCTACGAGCAGTACTTC. Translated, it gives CASSQGRDLSYEQYF.